This T cell receptor beta chain was recorded in a study of cytomegalovirus exposure and HLA in healthy donors. This clone was observed a handful of times. Its antigen is unknown. General study points: TCR beta V- and J-gene trimming, according to a later analysis, was linked to a missense DCLRE1C variant.

This PCR relied on a set of 60 Vbeta primers and 13 Jbeta primers. Clones were sequenced by immunoSEQ multiplex PCR, and TCRdb holds only the in-frame ones, with some missing. The repertoire holds 100,000 to 150,000 clones, roughly 10% seen once, with around 4.6% in the top ten. After removal of 6 bases from V and 5 bases from J, the junction contained 5 bases not matched to a gene. This CDR3 spans 12 amino acids. Germline V lookup: CDR1 GTSNPN, CDR2 SVGIG (reference sequence). This receptor was obtained from a woman aged 18 to 35 in good health and CMV-seropositive. The sample was PBMCs. The V call is TRBV30, the J call TRBJ2-5; 8 bases fit TRBD1. The CDR3 bases are TGTGCCTGTGGGACAGGCGGGGAGACCCAGTACTTC. Translated, it gives CACGTGGETQYF.